The T cell receptor (beta chain) under discussion was sequenced for a study of shared clonotypes between healthy human individuals. The wider study: The study drew on a couple of women and three men aged 18 to 49 as donors. Each donor contributed plates that comprised three CD4 naive, three CD4 memory, two CD8 naive and one CD8 memory. Study findings and constraints: Larger estimated richness was generally seen in naive subsets than in memory subsets. Relative to clonotypes present in all four donors, those not shared had lower generation probabilities.

The CDR3 is 13 residues long. Germline loops: CDR1 SGDLS, CDR2 YYNGEE. Trimming took off 0 bases at V and 2 bases at J, with 5 bases between the two ends. Clones were read by immunoSEQ multiplex PCR, and TCRdb kept only the in-frame ones, dropping some. This table holds 2.3 million or so clones, more than 80% found once. This clone was seen only a few times. Its antigen is still unknown. Other DNA sequences in this sample translate to the same CDR3. The chain joins TRBV9 to TRBJ1-2; TRBD1 is a possible D gene (5 bases). The TCR was taken from a man in his late teens or twenties in good health. Some clones in this sample may be carry-over from other donors' samples. The sample taken for sequencing was naive CD4+ T cells from PBMCs. This sample's subset: CD45RA+ positively selected. The CDR3 DNA sequence: TGTGCCAGCAGCGTAGAGGGGAACTATGGCTACACCTTC. Translation: CASSVEGNYGYTF.